Listed below are T cell receptor beta chains from one sample, sequenced in a study of blood T cell repertoires in COVID-19. This table comes from immunoSEQ multiplex PCR, and its TCRdb copy is limited to in-frame clones, with some not included. There are a few hundred thousand clones in the sample; 65% to 90% occur only once, and about 4.1% lies in the top ten. The sequencing sample was made of PBMCs or T cells enriched from blood (not recorded which). The receptors originated from a woman aged 40 to 50 with acute COVID-19. The CDR3 runs from the conserved cysteine through the conserved F or W. The order of the fields is D gene, V gene, clone size, J gene, CDR3 DNA, CDR3 protein. D genes are given only for firm matches. Size is stated for part of the rows, as once, few or many counts, or as a class when the clone is expanded.

>.|TRBV19|.|TRBJ2-7
TGTGCCAGTAGTATAGGTTTCAGTGAGCAGTACTTC
CASSIGFSEQYF
>TRBD1|TRBV6-5|.|TRBJ2-2
TGTGCCAGCAGTTCCGAGGGGACAGGTGACACCGGGGAGCTGTTTTTT
CASSSEGTGDTGELFF
>.|TRBV5-5|.|TRBJ1-6
TGTGCCAGCAGCCCGACGCACAGGGTAGTCTCACCCCTCCACTTT
CASSPTHRVVSPLHF
>.|TRBV11-1|once|TRBJ2-1
TGTGCCAGCAGCCCCGGGTGGAACGGCAATGAGCAGTTCTTC
CASSPGWNGNEQFF
>.|TRBV7-8|.|TRBJ2-7
TGTGCCAGCAGCTTAATTCTTGCCTACGAGCAGTACTTC
CASSLILAYEQYF
>TRBD2|TRBV7-3|.|TRBJ2-1
TGTGCCAGCAGCCCCGTAGCGGGAGGAAACAATGAGCAGTTCTTC
CASSPVAGGNNEQFF
>TRBD1|TRBV24-1|.|TRBJ1-5
TGTGCCACCAGTGATACCACAGGGGTCGGACAGCCCCAGCATTTT
CATSDTTGVGQPQHF
>TRBD1|TRBV6-6|once|TRBJ1-5
TGTGCCAGCAGTCAGACAGGGCCGATAGGGCCCCAGCATTTT
CASSQTGPIGPQHF
>.|TRBV18|once|TRBJ2-3
TGTGCCAGCTCACCAGCTGAAGGACTTAGTACGCAGTATTTT
CASSPAEGLSTQYF
>TRBD1|TRBV19|.|TRBJ2-1
TGTGCCACTGCGGACAGGCCCAATGAGCAGTTCTTC
CATADRPNEQFF
>TRBD1|TRBV27|.|TRBJ2-2
TGTGCCAGCAGTTTATTCGGACAGGGGGGTGCCGGGGAGCTGTTTTTT
CASSLFGQGGAGELFF
>TRBD1|TRBV6-1|.|TRBJ2-1
TGTGCCAGCAGTGAAACGACCCAGGGACAGGGGAAGAATGAGCAGTTCTTC
CASSETTQGQGKNEQFF
>TRBD2|TRBV6-4|.|TRBJ2-2
TGTGCCAGCAGCCCGGGACTAGCGGACCCCGGGGAGCTGTTTTTT
CASSPGLADPGELFF
>TRBD1|TRBV28|.|TRBJ1-6
TGTGCCAGCACCCAGGGACAGGGTAATTCACCCCTCCACTTT
CASTQGQGNSPLHF
>.|TRBV10-1|few|TRBJ2-6
TGCGCCAGCAGTGAGTCTAACTCTGGGGCCAACGTCCTGACTTTC
CASSESNSGANVLTF
>.|TRBV9|.|TRBJ2-1
TGTGCCAGCACCCTATACCTGGAGGGTGAGCAGTTCTTC
CASTLYLEGEQFF
>TRBD2|TRBV5-1|.|TRBJ2-5
TGCGCCAGCAGCTCCGCTAGACTAGCGGTGGGCCAAGAGACCCAGTACTTC
CASSSARLAVGQETQYF
>.|TRBV21-1|.|TRBJ2-7
TGTGCCAGCAGCAAAGGCGAAACCGCGATCTCCTACGAGCAGTACTTC
CASSKGETAISYEQYF
>TRBD2|TRBV5-1|.|TRBJ2-1
TGCGCCAGCAGCTTGGGGGCTAGCGGGAGGTTGAGGGATGAGCAGTTCTTC
CASSLGASGRLRDEQFF
>.|TRBV27|.|TRBJ2-1
TGTGCCAGCAGTTTATCGGGCTCGGGGAATGAGCAGTTCTTC
CASSLSGSGNEQFF
>.|TRBV18|.|TRBJ1-1
TGTGCCAGCTCCCGGGACATCGGGAACACTGAAGCTTTCTTT
CASSRDIGNTEAFF
>TRBD2|TRBV5-1|.|TRBJ2-5
TGCGCCAGCAGCTCGGTGGTGGTAGCGGGGGAAGAGACCCAGTACTTC
CASSSVVVAGEETQYF
>.|TRBV30|.|TRBJ1-1
TGTGCCTGGTGGGGGCCGAACACTGAAGCTTTCTTT
CAWWGPNTEAFF